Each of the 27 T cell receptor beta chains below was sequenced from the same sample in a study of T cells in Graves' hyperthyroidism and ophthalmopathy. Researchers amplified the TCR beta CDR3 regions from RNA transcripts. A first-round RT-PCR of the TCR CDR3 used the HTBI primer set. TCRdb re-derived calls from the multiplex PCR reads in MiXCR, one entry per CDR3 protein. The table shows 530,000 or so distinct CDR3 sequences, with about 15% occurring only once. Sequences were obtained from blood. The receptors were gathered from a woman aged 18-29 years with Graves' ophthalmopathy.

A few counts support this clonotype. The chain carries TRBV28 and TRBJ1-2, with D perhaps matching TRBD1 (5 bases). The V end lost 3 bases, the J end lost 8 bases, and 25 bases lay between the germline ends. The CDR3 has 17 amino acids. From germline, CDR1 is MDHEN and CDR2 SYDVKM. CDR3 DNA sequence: TGTGCCAGCAGTTTGTGGGGGGGGGGGGACCGCGCAGAGGGCTACACCTTC. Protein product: CASSLWGGGDRAEGYTF.

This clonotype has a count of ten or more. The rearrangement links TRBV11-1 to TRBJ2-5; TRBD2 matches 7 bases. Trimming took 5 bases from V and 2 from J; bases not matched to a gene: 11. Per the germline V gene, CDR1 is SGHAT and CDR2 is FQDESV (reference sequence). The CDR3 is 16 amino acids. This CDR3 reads CASSLTAGDFQETQYF. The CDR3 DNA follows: TGTGCCAGCAGCCTCACGGCGGGGGATTTTCAAGAGACCCAGTACTTC.

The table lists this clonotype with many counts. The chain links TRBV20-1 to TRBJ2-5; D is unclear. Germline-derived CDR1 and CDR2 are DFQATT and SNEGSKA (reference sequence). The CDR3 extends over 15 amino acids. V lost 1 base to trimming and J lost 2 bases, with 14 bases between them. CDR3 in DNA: TGCAGTGCTAGAGTAGAATTCAACAGTCAAGAGACCCAGTACTTC. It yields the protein CSARVEFNSQETQYF.

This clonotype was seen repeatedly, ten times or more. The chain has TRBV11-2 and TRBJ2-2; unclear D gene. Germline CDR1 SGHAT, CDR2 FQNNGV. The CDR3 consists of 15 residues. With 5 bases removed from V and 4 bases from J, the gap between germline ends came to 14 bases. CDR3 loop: CASSIEDGFTGELFF. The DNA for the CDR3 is TGTGCCAGCAGCATCGAGGACGGGTTCACCGGGGAGCTGTTTTTT.

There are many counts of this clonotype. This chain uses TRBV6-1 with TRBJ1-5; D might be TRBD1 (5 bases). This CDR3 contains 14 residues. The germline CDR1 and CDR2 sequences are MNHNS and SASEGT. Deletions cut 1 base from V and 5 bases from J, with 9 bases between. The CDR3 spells CASSEEDTYQPQHF. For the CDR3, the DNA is TGTGCCAGCAGTGAAGAGGACACCTATCAGCCCCAGCATTTT.

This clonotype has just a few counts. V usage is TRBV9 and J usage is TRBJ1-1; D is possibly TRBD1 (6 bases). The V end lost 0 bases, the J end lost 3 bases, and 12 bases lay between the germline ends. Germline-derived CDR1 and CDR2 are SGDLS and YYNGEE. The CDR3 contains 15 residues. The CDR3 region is CASSVEGDTYTEAFF. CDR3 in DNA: TGTGCCAGCAGCGTAGAGGGGGACACCTACACTGAAGCTTTCTTT.

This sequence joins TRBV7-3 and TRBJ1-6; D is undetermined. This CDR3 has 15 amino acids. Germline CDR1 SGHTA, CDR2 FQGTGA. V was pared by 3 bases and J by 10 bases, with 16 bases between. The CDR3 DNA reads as TGTGCCAGCAGCTTTGAAGGGAGGATAGGGTCACCCCTCCACTTT. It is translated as CASSFEGRIGSPLHF.

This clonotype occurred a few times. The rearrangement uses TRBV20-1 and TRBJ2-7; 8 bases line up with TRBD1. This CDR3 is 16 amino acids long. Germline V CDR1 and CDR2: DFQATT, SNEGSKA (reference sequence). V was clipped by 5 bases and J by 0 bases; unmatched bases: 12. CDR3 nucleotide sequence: TGCAGTGCTCTCAGAGGGGGGACAGGTGTCTCCTACGAGCAGTACTTC. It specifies CSALRGGTGVSYEQYF.

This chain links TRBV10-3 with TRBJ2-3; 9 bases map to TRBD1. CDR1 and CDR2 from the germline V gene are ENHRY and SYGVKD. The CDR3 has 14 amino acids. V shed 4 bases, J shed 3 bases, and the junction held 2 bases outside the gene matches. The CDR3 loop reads CAISVGTGTDTQYF. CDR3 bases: TGTGCCATCAGTGTCGGGACAGGGACAGATACGCAGTATTTT.

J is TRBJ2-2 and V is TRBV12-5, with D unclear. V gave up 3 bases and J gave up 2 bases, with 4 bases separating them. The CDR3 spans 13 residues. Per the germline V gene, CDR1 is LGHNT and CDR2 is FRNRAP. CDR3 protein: CASGLINTGELFF. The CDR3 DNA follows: TGTGCTAGTGGTTTAATAAACACCGGGGAGCTGTTTTTT. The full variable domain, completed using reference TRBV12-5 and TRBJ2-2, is DARVTQTPRHKVTEMGQEVTMRCQPILGHNTVFWYRQTMMQGLELLAYFRNRAPLDDSGMPKDRFSAEMPDATLATLKIQPSEPRDSAVYFCASGLINTGELFFGEGSRLTVL.

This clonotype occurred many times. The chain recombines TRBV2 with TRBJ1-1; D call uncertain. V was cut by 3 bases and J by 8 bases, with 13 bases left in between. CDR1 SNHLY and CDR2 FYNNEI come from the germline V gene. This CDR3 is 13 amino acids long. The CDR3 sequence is CASSDFRDTEAFF. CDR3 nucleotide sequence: TGTGCCAGCAGTGATTTTCGAGATACAGAAGCTTTCTTT.

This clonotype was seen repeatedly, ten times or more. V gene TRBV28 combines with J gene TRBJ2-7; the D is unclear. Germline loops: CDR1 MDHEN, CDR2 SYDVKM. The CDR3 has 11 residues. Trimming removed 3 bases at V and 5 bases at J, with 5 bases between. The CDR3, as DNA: TGTGCCAGCAGTTTTTACAACGAGCAGTACTTC. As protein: CASSFYNEQYF.

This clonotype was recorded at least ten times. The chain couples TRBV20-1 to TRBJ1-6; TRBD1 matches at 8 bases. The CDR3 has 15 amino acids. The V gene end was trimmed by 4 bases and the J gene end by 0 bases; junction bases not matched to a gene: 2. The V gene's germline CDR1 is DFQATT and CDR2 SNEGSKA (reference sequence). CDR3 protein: CSATGGSSYNSPLHF. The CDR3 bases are TGCAGTGCTACAGGGGGCAGCTCCTATAATTCACCCCTCCACTTT.

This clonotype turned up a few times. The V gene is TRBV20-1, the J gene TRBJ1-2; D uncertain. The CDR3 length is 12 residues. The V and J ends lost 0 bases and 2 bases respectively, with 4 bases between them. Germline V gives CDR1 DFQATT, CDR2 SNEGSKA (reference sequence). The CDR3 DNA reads TGCAGTGCTAGAGAAGGAAACTATGGCTACACCTTC. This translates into CSAREGNYGYTF.

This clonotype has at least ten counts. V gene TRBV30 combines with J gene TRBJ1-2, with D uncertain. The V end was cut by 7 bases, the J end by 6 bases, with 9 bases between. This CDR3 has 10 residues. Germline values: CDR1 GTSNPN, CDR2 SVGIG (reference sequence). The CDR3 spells CAFGGHGYTF. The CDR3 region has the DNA TGTGCCTTTGGCGGCCATGGCTACACCTTC. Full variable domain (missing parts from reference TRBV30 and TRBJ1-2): SQTIHQWPATLVQPVGSPLSLECTVEGTSNPNLYWYRQAAGRGLQLLFYSVGIGQISSEVPQNLSASRPQDRQFILSSKKLLLSDSGFYLCAFGGHGYTFGSGTRLTVV.

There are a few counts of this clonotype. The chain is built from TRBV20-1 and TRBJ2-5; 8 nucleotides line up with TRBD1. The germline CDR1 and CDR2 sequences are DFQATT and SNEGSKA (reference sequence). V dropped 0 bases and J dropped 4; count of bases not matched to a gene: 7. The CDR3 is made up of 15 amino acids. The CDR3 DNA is TGCAGTGCTAGAGATCCCCCCAGGGGGCGAGAGACCCAGTACTTC. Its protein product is CSARDPPRGRETQYF.

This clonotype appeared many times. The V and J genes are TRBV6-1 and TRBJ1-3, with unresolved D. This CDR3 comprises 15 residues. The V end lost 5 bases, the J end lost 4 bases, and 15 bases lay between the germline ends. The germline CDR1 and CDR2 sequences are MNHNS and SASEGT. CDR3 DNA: TGTGCCAGCAGTTTCGTCGGGGAATCGGGAAACACCATATATTTT. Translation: CASSFVGESGNTIYF.

Written as DNA, the CDR3 is TGTGCCAGCAGTAGGGAGGGGGCGGGGGTCACAGATACGCAGTATTTT. This encodes CASSREGAGVTDTQYF. The rearrangement links TRBV7-2 to TRBJ2-3; D might be TRBD1 or TRBD2, each matching 7 bases. The ends were cut back, 6 bases at V and 2 bases at J, with 18 bases in the middle. Germline values: CDR1 SGHTA, CDR2 FQGNSA. This CDR3 has 16 residues. Full variable domain (remainder filled in from reference TRBV7-2 and TRBJ2-3): GAGVSQSPSNKVTEKGKDVELRCDPISGHTALYWYRQSLGQGLEFLIYFQGNSAPDKSGLPSDRFSAERTGGSVSTLTIQRTQQEDSAVYLCASSREGAGVTDTQYFGPGTRLTVL.

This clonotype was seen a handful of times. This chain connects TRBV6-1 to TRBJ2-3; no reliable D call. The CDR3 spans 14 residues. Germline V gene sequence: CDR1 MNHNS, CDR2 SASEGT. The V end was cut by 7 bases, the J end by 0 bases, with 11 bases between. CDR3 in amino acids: CASTVGPSTDTQYF. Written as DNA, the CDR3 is TGTGCCAGCACCGTAGGGCCGAGCACAGATACGCAGTATTTT.

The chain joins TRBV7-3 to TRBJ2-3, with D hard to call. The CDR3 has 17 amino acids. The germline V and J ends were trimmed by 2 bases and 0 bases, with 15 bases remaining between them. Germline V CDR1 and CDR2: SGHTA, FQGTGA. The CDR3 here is CASSLDARKLSTDTQYF. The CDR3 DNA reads TGTGCCAGCAGCTTAGATGCCCGTAAACTTAGCACAGATACGCAGTATTTT.

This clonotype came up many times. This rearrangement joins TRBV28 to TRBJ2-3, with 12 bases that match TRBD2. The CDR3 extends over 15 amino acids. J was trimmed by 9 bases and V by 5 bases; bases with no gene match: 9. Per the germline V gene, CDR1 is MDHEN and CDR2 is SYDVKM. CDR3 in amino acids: CASSVTSGRSRTQYF. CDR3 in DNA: TGTGCCAGCAGTGTGACTAGCGGGAGATCCCGCACGCAGTATTTT.

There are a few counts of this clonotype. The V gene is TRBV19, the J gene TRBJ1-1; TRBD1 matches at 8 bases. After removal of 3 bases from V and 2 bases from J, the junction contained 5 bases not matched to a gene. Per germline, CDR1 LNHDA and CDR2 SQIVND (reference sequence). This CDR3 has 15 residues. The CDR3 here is CASSIGTGANTEAFF. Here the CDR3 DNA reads TGTGCCAGTAGTATTGGGACAGGTGCTAACACTGAAGCTTTCTTT.

The chain's CDR3 is CSASQGAGTEAFF. In DNA, the CDR3 is TGCAGTGCTAGTCAGGGGGCGGGCACTGAAGCTTTCTTT. The chain is built from TRBV20-1 and TRBJ1-1; 8 nucleotides match TRBD1. The ends lost 3 bases at V and 4 bases at J; junction bases unmatched: 4. The length of the CDR3 is 13 residues. CDR1 and CDR2 from the germline V gene are DFQATT and SNEGSKA (reference sequence).

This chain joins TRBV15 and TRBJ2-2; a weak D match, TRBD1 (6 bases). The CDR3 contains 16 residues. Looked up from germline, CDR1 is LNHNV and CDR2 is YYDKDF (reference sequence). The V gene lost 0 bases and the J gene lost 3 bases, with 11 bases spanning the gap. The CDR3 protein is CATSRDRNRDTGELFF. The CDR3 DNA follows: TGTGCCACCAGCAGAGACAGGAACAGGGACACCGGGGAGCTGTTTTTT.

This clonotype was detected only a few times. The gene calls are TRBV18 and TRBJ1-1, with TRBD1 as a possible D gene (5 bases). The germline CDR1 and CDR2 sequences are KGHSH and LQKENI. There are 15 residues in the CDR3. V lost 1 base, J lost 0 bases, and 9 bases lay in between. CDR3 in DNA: TGTGCCAGCTCACCACAGAGGGGATTGAACACTGAAGCTTTCTTT. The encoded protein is CASSPQRGLNTEAFF.

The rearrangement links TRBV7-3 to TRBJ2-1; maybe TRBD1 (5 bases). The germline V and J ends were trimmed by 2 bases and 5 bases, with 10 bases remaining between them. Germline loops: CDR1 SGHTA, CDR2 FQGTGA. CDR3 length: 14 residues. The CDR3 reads CASSLHDRNNEQFF. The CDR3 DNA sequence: TGTGCCAGCAGCTTACATGACAGAAACAATGAGCAGTTCTTC.

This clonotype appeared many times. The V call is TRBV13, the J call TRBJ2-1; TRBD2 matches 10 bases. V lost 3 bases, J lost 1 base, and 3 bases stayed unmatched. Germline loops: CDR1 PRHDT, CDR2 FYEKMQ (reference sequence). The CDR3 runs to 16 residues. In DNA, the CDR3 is TGTGCCAGCAGCTTTAGCGGGAGGTCTTCCTACAATGAGCAGTTCTTC. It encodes CASSFSGRSSYNEQFF.